The T cell receptor beta chain described here comes from a study of blood T cell repertoires in COVID-19 (dated by TCRdb to about 2020). Some background on the complete study: Samples from collaborators originated in the United States, Italy and Spain and spanned both the acute and convalescent phases of COVID-19. The prospective study material was composed of cDNA or gDNA derived from T cells, B-cell-depleted T cells, or PBMCs. Subjects who had been exposed to COVID-19, were actively infected with it, or had recovered from it provided the deeply sampled blood TCRbeta repertoires that made up the dataset. The repertoires were made available in a free public database intended to serve as a resource for research on the immune response to SARS-CoV-2. The samples were drawn from two sources: the first 160 participants of the ongoing ImmuneRACE study, and 1,000 to 1,500 subjects contributed by 6 global collaborators. A de-identified subject ID, COVID-19 status, age in years and sex were almost always included in the sample metadata. Where available, HLA class I and class II types were taken from metadata supplied by the sample provider and were not determined by assay-based typing. Broad study findings and their caveats: The amount of clinical and demographic metadata varied by source and participant and was provided uncurated.

One collaborating source in Seattle enrolled patients during active infection and followed them longitudinally through the course of disease. Whole blood was collected in K2EDTA tubes by collaborating institutions according to the institutions' own protocols. Collaborator samples were shipped for TCRbeta analysis as frozen whole blood, isolated PBMCs, or DNA extracted from either sample type. A remark on this clone: The antigen this receptor binds is unknown. No much larger clone exists at a distance of one base, and base qualities are not known.

The immunoSEQ Assay, a bias-controlled multiplex PCR, was used to amplify TCRbeta CDR3 regions from genomic DNA. The original methods were these. Nucleated cell counts per sample were estimated from amplification of reference gene primers within the assay. To quantify the absolute abundance of each unique TCRbeta CDR3 rearrangement, sequence reads were collapsed and filtered. For each sample, productive Simpson clonality was calculated as the square root of Simpson's diversity index across productive rearrangements. In TCRdb, the immuneACCESS table is reduced to in-frame sequences with V and J assigned. These tables do not hold every clone; where another copy was compared, an unresolved V gene accounts for under half, and the others remain unexplained. That table supplies the V and J calls and clone size; D and trimming were determined from the DNA. A total of fewer than 200,000 clones appear in this sample, roughly 79% of them only once. The ten largest clones represent 12% of the sample.

Material: peripheral blood. The receptor's source is a woman older than 75 with COVID-19, enrolled during active disease.

The CDR3 protein: CASSPGHRGLVYEQYF. The nucleotide sequence is given as TGTGCCAGCTCACCAGGTCACAGGGGGCTTGTTTACGAGCAGTACTTC. The chain is made from TRBV18 and TRBJ2-7; 9 nucleotides in the junction match TRBD1. V lost 2 bases and J lost 4 bases, and the count of bases not matched to a germline gene is 9. CDR3 length: 16 amino acids, cysteine to phenylalanine. Just CDR3 DNA is preserved here, 48 bases in frame from base 1. CDR1 and CDR2 are drawn from the germline V gene: KGHSH, LQKENI. Reference TRBV18 and TRBJ2-7 proteins supply the regions before and after the CDR3; the full variable domain is: NAGVMQNPRHLVRRRGQEARLRCSPMKGHSHVYWYRQLPEEGLKFMVYLQKENIIDESGMPKERFSAEFPKEGPSILRIQQVVRGDSAAYFCASSPGHRGLVYEQYFGPGTRLTVT.